Listed below are T cell receptor beta chains from one sample, sequenced in a study of blood T cell repertoires in COVID-19. Clones were sequenced by immunoSEQ multiplex PCR, and TCRdb holds only the in-frame ones, with some missing. The sample has 170,000 or so clones, over 70% seen once. Specimen: peripheral blood. The source of these receptors is a woman in her sixties with acute or convalescent COVID-19. Each CDR3 is given with its conserved first and last residue. The D gene is left open where the match is weak. Clone size, where shown, is once, few, many, or a class for clones that have expanded.

once,TRBD1,TRBJ2-1,TRBV2,TGTGCCAGCAGTGAAGCGCTTCTGAGACAGGGGATCAGCAATGAGCAGTTCTTC,CASSEALLRQGISNEQFF
.,.,TRBJ2-5,TRBV25-1,TGTGCCAGCAGTGAATTGAGGGGGGGGGCCCAGTACTTC,CASSELRGGAQYF
.,TRBD1,TRBJ2-1,TRBV5-1,TGCGCCAGCAGCTTGGACCGACAGGGGTATGAGCAGTTCTTC,CASSLDRQGYEQFF
.,TRBD1,TRBJ2-1,TRBV7-9,TGTGCCAGCATTGAGCAGGGGGCAGGCAGAGAGCAGTTCTTC,CASIEQGAGREQFF
once,TRBD2,TRBJ2-3,TRBV9,TGTGCCAGCAGCGTCAAGGGAACTAGCGGGGGGGGTGCAGATACGCAGTATTTT,CASSVKGTSGGGADTQYF
.,TRBD1,TRBJ1-2,TRBV6-4,TGTGCCAGCAGGCAGGGGGCTAACTATGGCTACACCTTC,CASRQGANYGYTF
.,.,TRBJ1-6,TRBV7-2,TGTGCCAGCAGCCTGAGCCGGGTCCTACCTACAAGAGATTCACCCCTCCACTTT,CASSLSRVLPTRDSPLHF
.,TRBD1,TRBJ2-1,TRBV5-4,TGTGCCAGCAGCTTTCCCGGGACAGGGGGCTACAATGAGCAGTTCTTC,CASSFPGTGGYNEQFF
.,.,TRBJ1-2,TRBV3-1/TRBV3-2,TGTGCCAGCAGCCCAAGCGGGAGAGGGGCGGACTATGGCTACACCTTC,CASSPSGRGADYGYTF
few,.,TRBJ1-2,TRBV28,TGTGCCAGCAGTTTTCGGGGGGTAGGAGGCTACACCTTC,CASSFRGVGGYTF
.,TRBD1,TRBJ1-2,TRBV7-9,TGTGCCAGCAGCTCGACAGGGACAGGGAGCCAAGCTAACTATGGCTACACCTTC,CASSSTGTGSQANYGYTF
.,.,TRBJ1-1,TRBV27,TGTGCCAGCAGCCATCTCGGACAGGAAGCTTTCTTT,CASSHLGQEAFF
.,.,TRBJ1-3,TRBV4-2,TGTGCCAGCAGCGCACTCCCCCCAGGGGCCGGTGGAAACACCATATATTTT,CASSALPPGAGGNTIYF
.,.,TRBJ1-1,TRBV7-9,TGTGCCAGCAGCATTGAGGGGACAGAAGCTTTCTTT,CASSIEGTEAFF
.,.,TRBJ2-3,TRBV7-6,TGTGCCAGCAGCTTAGAAGGCAGGGCGGGAACAGATACGCAGTATTTT,CASSLEGRAGTDTQYF
.,.,TRBJ1-6,TRBV7-2,TGTGCCAGCAGTCTTCAGGGGCAGTCCTATAATTCACCCCTCCACTTT,CASSLQGQSYNSPLHF
.,TRBD1,TRBJ2-3,TRBV11-2,TGTGCCAGCAGCTTAGATCGGACAGGGGGTACAGATACGCAGTATTTT,CASSLDRTGGTDTQYF
few,TRBD1,TRBJ1-1,TRBV6-6,TGTGCCAGCAGTCGATTACCTAGGACAGGCCCCGGCACTGAAGCTTTCTTT,CASSRLPRTGPGTEAFF
.,.,TRBJ2-7,TRBV21-1,TGTGCCAGCAGCAAAGCAGAAGGACAGGGGAACTACGAGCAGTACTTC,CASSKAEGQGNYEQYF
once,.,TRBJ2-2,TRBV6-5,TGTGCCAGCAGTTACCCCTCGACCGGGGAGCTGTTTTTT,CASSYPSTGELFF
.,TRBD1,TRBJ1-2,TRBV6-6,TGTGCCAGCAGTTACTCGACAGGGAACGGCTACACCTTC,CASSYSTGNGYTF
once,.,TRBJ1-1,TRBV12-3/TRBV12-4,TGTGCCAGCAGTTTTAGCCGGAACACTGAAGCTTTCTTT,CASSFSRNTEAFF
.,TRBD1,TRBJ2-2,TRBV9,TGTGCCAGCAGCGTAGTAAGGGGGCGAGGGGAGCTGTTTTTT,CASSVVRGRGELFF
.,.,TRBJ1-2,TRBV25-1,TGTGCCAGCAATAGTGGGGGCTTTCCTAACTATGGCTACACCTTC,CASNSGGFPNYGYTF
.,.,TRBJ2-3,TRBV20-1,TGCAGTGCTCCCAGGCAGAATACGCAGTATTTT,CSAPRQNTQYF
.,.,TRBJ1-4,TRBV15,TGTGCCACCAGCAGAGACAGCTGGGCAGGACAAGAAAAACTGTTTTTT,CATSRDSWAGQEKLFF
few,TRBD1,TRBJ1-2,TRBV29-1,TGCAGCGTTGGGGAACCAAGGCAGACAGGGGGCTACACCTTC,CSVGEPRQTGGYTF
.,TRBD1,TRBJ1-2,TRBV29-1,TGCAGCGCCTGGACAGGGGCAAACTATGGCTACACCTTC,CSAWTGANYGYTF
once,.,TRBJ2-1,TRBV7-7,TGTGCTAGCAGCTTAGATGGGGCTGGTGAGCAGTTCTTC,CASSLDGAGEQFF
.,TRBD1,TRBJ2-7,TRBV7-2,TGTGCCAGCAGCCTATTGACAGGGACGGCTGTTTTC,CASSLLTGTAVF
.,.,TRBJ2-7,TRBV5-1,TGCGCCAGCAGCTCACGCCAGTCCTACGAGCAGTACTTC,CASSSRQSYEQYF
.,TRBD1,TRBJ2-3,TRBV5-1,TGCGCCAGCAGCTTGAGGACAGGGGGGACAGATACGCAGTATTTT,CASSLRTGGTDTQYF
.,TRBD1,TRBJ1-2,TRBV6-5,TGTGCCACCTCCACCGGGACAGGGCTTTTCTATGGCTACACCTTC,CATSTGTGLFYGYTF
.,TRBD1,TRBJ1-1,TRBV12-5,TGTGCTAGTGACCGACAGGGGGCGCCGACTGAAGCTTTCTTT,CASDRQGAPTEAFF
.,TRBD1,TRBJ2-7,TRBV27,TGTGCCAGCAGTGTACAGGGGCCACCCCTCGAGCAGTACTTC,CASSVQGPPLEQYF
.,.,TRBJ1-5,TRBV7-3,TGTGCCAGCAGCTTCACGGCAGGGAGCAATCAGCCCCAGCATTTT,CASSFTAGSNQPQHF
.,.,TRBJ1-2,TRBV6-2/TRBV6-3,TGTGCCAGCAGTCCGGACGGGGGCTATGGCTACACCTTC,CASSPDGGYGYTF